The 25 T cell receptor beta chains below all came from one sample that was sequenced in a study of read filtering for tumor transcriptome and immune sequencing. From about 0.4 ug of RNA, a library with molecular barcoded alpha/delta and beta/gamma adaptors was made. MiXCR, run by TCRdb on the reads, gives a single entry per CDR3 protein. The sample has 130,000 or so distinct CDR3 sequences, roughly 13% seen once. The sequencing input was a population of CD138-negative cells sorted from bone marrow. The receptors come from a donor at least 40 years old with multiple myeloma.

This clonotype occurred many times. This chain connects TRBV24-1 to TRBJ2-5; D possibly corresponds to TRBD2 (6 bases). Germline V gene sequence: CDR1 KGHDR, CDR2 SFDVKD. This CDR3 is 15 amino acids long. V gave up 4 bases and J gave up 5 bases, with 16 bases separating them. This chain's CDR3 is CATSEGDSSAETQYF. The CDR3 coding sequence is TGTGCCACCAGTGAGGGGGACTCTTCGGCGGAGACCCAGTACTTC.

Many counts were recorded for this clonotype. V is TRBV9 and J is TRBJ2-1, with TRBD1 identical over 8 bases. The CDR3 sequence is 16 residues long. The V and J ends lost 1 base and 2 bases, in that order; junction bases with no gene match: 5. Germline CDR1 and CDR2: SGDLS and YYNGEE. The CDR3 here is CASSVHRDRPYNEQFF. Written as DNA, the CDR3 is TGTGCCAGCAGCGTACACCGGGACAGGCCCTACAATGAGCAGTTCTTC.

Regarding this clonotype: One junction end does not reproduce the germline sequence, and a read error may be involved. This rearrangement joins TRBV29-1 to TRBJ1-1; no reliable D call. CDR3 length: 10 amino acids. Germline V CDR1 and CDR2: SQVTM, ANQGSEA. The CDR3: CSVGGVEASF. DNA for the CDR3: TGCAGCGTTGGTGGAGTTGAAGCTTCCTTT.

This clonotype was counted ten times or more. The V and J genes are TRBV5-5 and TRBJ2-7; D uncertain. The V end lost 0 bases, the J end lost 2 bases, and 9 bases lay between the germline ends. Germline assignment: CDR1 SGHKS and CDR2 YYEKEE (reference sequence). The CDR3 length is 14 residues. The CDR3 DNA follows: TGTGCCAGCAGCTTGGGTACGGCGGCCTACGAGCAGTACTTC. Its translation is CASSLGTAAYEQYF.

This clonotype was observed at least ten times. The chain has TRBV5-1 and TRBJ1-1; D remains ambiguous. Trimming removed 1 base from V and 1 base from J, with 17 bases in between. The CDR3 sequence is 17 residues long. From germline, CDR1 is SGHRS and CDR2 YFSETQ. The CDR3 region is CASSLTRGRAKNTEAFF. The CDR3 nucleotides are TGCGCCAGCAGCTTGACCAGAGGCCGGGCTAAGAACACTGAAGCTTTCTTT.

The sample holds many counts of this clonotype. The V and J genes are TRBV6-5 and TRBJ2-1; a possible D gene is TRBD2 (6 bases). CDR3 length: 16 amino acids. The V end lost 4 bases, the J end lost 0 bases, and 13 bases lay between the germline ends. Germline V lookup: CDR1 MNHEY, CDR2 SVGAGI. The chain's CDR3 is CASSLLAVSSYNEQFF. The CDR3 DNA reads TGTGCCAGCAGTTTATTAGCGGTTAGCTCCTACAATGAGCAGTTCTTC.

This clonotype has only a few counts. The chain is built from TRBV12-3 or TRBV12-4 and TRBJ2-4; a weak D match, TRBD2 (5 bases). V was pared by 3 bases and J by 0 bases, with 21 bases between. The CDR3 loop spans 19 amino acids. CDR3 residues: CASSFGGPPGSSAKNIQYF. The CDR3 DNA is TGTGCCAGCAGTTTTGGCGGGCCACCGGGTTCATCAGCCAAAAACATTCAGTACTTC.

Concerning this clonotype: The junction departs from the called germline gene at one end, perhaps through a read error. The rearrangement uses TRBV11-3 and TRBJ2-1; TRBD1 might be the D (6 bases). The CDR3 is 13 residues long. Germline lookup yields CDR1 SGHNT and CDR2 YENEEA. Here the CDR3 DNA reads TGTGCCAGCACACCTAGCAGGGGCTATGAGCAGCTCTTC. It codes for CASTPSRGYEQLF.

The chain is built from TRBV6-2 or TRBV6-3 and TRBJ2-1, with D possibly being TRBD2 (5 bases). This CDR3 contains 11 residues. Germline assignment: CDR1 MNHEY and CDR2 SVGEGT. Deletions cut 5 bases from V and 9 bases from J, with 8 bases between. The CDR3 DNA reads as TGTGCCAGCAGTGGACTGGGTGAGCAGTTCTTC. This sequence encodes CASSGLGEQFF.

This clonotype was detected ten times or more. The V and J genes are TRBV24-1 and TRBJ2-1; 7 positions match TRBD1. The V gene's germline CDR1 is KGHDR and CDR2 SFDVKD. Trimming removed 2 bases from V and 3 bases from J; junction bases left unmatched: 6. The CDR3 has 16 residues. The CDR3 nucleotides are TGTGCCACCAGTGATTACCGGGACAGTGACTACAATGAGCAGTTCTTC. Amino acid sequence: CATSDYRDSDYNEQFF.

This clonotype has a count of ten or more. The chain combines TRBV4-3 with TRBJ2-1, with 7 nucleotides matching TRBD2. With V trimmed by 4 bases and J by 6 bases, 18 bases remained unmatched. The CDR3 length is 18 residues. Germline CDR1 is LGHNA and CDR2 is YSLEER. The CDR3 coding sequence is TGCGCCAGCAGCCGCCGGGGTTTTTCGGGATGGGAGGGCAATGAGCAGTTCTTC. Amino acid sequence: CASSRRGFSGWEGNEQFF.

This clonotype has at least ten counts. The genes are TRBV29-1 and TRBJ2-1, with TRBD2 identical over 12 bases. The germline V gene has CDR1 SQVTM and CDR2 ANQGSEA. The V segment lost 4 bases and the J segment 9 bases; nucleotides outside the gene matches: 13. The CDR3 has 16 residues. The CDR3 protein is CSVAGGTSGFWGEQFF. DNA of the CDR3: TGCAGCGTTGCTGGAGGGACTAGCGGGTTCTGGGGTGAGCAGTTCTTC.

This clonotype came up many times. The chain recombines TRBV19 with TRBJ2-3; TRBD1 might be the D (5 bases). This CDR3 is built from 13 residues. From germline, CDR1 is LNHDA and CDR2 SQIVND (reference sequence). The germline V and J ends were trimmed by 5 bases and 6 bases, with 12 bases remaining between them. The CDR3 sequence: CASSGAAGDTQYF. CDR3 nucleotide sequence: TGTGCCAGTAGTGGGGCAGCAGGGGATACGCAGTATTTT.

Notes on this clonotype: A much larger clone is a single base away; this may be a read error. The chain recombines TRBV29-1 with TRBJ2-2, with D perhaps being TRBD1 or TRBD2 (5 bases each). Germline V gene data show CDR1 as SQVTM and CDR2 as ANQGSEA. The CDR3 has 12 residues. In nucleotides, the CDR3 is TGCACCTCCCGGGGCTGCACCGGGGAGCTGTTTTTT. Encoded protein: CTSRGCTGELFF.

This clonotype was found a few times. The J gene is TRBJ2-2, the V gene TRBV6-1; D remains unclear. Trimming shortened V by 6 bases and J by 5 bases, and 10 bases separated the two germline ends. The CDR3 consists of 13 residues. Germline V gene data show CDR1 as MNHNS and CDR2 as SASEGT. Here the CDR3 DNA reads TGTGCCAGCAGCCTCTTGGGGACCGGGGAGCTGTTTTTT. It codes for CASSLLGTGELFF.

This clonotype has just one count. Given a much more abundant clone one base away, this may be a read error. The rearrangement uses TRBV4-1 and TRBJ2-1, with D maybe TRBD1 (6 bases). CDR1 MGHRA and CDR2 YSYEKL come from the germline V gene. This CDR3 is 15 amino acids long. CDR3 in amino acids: CASSSLRGTDNERFF. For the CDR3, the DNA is TGCGCCAGCAGCTCTCTCAGGGGAACGGACAATGAGCGGTTCTTC.

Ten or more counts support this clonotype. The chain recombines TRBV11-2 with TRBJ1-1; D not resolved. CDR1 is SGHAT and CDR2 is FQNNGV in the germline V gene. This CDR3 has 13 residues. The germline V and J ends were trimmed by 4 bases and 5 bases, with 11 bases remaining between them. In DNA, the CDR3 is TGTGCCAGCAGCTCTCCGCCTGGAACTGAAGCTTTCTTT. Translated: CASSSPPGTEAFF.

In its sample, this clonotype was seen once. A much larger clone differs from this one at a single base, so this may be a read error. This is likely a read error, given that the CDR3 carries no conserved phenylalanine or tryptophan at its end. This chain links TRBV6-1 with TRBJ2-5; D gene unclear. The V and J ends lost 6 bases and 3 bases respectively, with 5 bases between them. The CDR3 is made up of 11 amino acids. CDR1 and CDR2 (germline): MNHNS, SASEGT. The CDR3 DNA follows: TGTGCCAGCAGGAAAGAAGAGACCCAGTACCTC. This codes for CASRKEETQYL.

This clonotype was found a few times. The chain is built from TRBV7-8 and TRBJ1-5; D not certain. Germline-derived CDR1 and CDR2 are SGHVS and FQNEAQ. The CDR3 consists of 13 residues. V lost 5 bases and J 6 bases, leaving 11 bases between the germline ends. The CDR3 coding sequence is TGTGCCAGCAGCCCAAATTGGGGTCAGCCCCAGCATTTT. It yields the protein CASSPNWGQPQHF.

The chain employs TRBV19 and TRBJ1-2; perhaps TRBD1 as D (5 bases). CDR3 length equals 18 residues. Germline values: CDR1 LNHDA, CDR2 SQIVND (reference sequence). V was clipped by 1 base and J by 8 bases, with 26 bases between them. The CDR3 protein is CASSIGFEGGHRIGGYTF. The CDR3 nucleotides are TGTGCCAGTAGTATAGGGTTCGAAGGCGGACACCGAATAGGGGGCTACACCTTC.

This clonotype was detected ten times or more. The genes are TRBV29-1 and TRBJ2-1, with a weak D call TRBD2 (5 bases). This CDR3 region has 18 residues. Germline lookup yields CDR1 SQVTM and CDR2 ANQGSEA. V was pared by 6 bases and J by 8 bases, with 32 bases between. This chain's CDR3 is CSVAGPVGERAPSDEQFF. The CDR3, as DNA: TGCAGCGTCGCCGGACCGGTCGGTGAGAGGGCCCCAAGTGATGAGCAGTTCTTC.

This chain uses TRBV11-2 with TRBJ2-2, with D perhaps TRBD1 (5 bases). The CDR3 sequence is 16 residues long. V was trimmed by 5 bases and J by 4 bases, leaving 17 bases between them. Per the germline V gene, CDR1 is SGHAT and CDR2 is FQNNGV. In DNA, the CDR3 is TGTGCCAGCAGCCTGACAGAGGTCATCGGCACCGGGGAGCTGTTTTTT. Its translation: CASSLTEVIGTGELFF. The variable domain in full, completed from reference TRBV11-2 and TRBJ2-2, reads EAGVAQSPRYKIIEKRQSVAFWCNPISGHATLYWYQQILGQGPKLLIQFQNNGVVDDSQLPKDRFSAERLKGVDSTLKIQPAKLEDSAVYLCASSLTEVIGTGELFFGEGSRLTVL.

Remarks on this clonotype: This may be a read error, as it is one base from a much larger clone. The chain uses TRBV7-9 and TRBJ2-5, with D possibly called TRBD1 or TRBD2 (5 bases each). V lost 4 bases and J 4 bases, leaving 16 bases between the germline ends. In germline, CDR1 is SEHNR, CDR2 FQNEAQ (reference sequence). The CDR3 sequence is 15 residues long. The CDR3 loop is CASSYTGTTGETQYF. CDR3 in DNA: TGTGCCAGCAGCTACACCGGGACCACGGGAGAGACCCAGTACTTC.

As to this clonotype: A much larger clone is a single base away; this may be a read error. CDR3 protein: CAIKNTAERFF. CDR3 DNA: TGTGCCATCAAGAACACGGCTGAGCGGTTCTTC. The J gene is TRBJ2-1, the V gene TRBV10-3; no reliable D call. The germline V gene encodes CDR1 ENHRY and CDR2 SYGVKD. This CDR3 contains 11 residues.

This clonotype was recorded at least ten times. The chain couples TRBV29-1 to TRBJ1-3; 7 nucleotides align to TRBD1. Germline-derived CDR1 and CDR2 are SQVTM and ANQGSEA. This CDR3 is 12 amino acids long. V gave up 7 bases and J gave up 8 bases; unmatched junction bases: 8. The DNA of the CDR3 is TGCAGCGCCGCCGGACAGGAGGACACCATATATTTT. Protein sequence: CSAAGQEDTIYF.